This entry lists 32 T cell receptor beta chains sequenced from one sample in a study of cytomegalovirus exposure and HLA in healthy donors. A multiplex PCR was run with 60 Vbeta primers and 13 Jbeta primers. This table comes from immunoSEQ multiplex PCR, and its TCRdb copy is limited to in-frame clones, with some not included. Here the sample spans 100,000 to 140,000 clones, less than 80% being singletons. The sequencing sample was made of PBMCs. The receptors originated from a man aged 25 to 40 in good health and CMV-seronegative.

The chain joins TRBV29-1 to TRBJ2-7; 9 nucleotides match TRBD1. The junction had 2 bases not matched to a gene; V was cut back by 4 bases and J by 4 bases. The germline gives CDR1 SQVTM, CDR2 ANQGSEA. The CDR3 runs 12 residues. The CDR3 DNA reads TGCAGCGTTGGGGGACAGGGATACGAGCAGTACTTC. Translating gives CSVGGQGYEQYF.

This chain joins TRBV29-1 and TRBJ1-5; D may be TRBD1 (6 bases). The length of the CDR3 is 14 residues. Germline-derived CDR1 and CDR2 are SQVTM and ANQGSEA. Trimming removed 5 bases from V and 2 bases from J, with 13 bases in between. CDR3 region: CSVTTGFGNQPQHF. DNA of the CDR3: TGCAGCGTTACTACAGGGTTTGGCAATCAGCCCCAGCATTTT.

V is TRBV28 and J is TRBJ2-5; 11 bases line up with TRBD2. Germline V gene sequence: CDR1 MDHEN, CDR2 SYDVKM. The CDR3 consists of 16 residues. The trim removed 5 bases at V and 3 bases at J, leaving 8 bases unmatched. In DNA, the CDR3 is TGTGCCAGCAGTCCCCATCAGACTAGCGGGAAAGAGACCCAGTACTTC. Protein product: CASSPHQTSGKETQYF.

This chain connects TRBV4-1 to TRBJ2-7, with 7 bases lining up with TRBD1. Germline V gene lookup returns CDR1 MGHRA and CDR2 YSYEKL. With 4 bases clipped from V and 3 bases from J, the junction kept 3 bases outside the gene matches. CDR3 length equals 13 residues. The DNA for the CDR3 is TGCGCCAGCAGCCTTCGGGACAGCTACGAGCAGTACTTC. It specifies CASSLRDSYEQYF.

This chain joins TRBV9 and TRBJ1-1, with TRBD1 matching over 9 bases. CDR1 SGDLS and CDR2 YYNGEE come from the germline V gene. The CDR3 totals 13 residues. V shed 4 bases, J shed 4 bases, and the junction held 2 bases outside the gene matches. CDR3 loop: CASSRDRATEAFF. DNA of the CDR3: TGTGCCAGCAGCCGGGACAGGGCCACTGAAGCTTTCTTT.

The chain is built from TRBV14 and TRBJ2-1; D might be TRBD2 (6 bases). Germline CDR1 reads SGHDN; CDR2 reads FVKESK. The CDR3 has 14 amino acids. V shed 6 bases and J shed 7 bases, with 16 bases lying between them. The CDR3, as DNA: TGTGCCAGCAGGGACACCGGGAGTACAAATGAGCAGTTCTTC. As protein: CASRDTGSTNEQFF.

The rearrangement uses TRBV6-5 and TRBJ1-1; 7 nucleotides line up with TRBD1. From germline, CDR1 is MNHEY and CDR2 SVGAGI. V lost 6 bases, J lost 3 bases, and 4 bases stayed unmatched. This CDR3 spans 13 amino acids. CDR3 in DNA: TGTGCCAGCAGCCCTGACAGGGACACTGAAGCTTTCTTT. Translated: CASSPDRDTEAFF.

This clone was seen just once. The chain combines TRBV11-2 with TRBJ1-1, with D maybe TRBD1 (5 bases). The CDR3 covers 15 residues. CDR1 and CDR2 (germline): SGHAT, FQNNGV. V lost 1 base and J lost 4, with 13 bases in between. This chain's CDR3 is CASSLVQGGITEAFF. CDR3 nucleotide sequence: TGTGCCAGCAGCTTAGTGCAGGGCGGAATCACTGAAGCTTTCTTT.

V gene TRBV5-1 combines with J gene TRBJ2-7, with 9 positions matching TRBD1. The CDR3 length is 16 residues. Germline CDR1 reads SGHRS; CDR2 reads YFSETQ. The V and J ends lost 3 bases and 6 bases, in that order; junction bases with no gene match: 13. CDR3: CASSSFPGQGAPEQYF. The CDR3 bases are TGCGCCAGCAGCTCGTTCCCGGGACAGGGCGCGCCCGAGCAGTACTTC.

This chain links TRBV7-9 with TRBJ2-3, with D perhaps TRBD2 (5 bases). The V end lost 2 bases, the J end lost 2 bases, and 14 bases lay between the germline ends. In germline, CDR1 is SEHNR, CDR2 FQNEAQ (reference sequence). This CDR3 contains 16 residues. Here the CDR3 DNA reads TGTGCCAGCAGCTTATGGCTCAGCGGAAACACAGATACGCAGTATTTT. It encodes CASSLWLSGNTDTQYF.

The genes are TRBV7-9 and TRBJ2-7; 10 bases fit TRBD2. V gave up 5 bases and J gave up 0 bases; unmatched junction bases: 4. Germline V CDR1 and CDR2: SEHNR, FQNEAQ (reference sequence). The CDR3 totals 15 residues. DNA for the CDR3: TGTGCCAGCAGCCCGAGACTAGCGGGCTCCTACGAGCAGTACTTC. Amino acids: CASSPRLAGSYEQYF.

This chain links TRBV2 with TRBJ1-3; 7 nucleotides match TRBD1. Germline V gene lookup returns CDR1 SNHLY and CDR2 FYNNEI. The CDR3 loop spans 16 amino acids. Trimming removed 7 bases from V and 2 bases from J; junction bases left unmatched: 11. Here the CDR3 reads CASKRQGPPTGNTIYF. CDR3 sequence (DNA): TGTGCCAGCAAGCGACAGGGACCCCCGACTGGAAACACCATATATTTT.

CDR3 DNA: TGTGCCAGCAGCGTCCGGGACAGACTGCCGGGGCAGCCCCAGCATTTT. This gives the protein CASSVRDRLPGQPQHF. This chain uses TRBV11-2 with TRBJ1-5; 7 nucleotides match TRBD1. Losses at the gene ends were 5 bases for V and 7 bases for J; bases not matched to a gene: 14. The CDR3 has 16 amino acids. Germline CDR1 reads SGHAT; CDR2 reads FQNNGV.

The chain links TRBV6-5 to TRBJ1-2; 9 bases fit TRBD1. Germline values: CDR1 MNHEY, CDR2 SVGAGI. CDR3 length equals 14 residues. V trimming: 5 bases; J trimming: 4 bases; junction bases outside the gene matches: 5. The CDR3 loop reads CASSRGQGFYGYTF. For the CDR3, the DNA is TGTGCCAGCAGTCGCGGACAGGGGTTCTATGGCTACACCTTC.

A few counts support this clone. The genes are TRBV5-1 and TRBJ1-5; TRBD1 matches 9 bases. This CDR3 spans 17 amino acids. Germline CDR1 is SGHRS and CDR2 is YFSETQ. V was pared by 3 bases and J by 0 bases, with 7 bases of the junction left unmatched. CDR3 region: CASSYLNRGPSNQPQHF. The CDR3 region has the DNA TGCGCCAGCAGCTACCTTAACAGGGGGCCTAGCAATCAGCCCCAGCATTTT.

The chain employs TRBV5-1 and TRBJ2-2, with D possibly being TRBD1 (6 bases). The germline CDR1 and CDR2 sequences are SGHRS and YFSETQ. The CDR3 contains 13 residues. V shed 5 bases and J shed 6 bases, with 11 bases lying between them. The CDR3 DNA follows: TGCGCCAGCAGTTATACAGGGTCCGGGGAGCTGTTTTTT. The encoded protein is CASSYTGSGELFF.

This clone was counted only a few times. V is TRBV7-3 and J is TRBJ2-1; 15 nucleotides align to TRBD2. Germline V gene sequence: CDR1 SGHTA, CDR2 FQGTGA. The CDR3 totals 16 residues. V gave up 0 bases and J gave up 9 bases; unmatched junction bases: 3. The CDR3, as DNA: TGTGCCAGCAGCTTAACCGGGACTAGCGGGAGGACTGAGCAGTTCTTC. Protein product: CASSLTGTSGRTEQFF.

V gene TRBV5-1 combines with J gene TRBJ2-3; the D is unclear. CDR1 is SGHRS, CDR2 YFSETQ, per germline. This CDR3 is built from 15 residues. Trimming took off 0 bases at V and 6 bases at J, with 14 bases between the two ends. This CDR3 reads CASSLGGPRSDTQYF. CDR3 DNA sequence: TGCGCCAGCAGCTTGGGAGGTCCCCGGAGTGATACGCAGTATTTT.

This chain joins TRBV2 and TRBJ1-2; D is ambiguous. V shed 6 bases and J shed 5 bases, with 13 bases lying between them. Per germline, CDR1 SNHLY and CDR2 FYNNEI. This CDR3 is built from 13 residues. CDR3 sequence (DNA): TGTGCCAGCAGCCTGGGCTTAACGTATGGCTACACCTTC. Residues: CASSLGLTYGYTF.

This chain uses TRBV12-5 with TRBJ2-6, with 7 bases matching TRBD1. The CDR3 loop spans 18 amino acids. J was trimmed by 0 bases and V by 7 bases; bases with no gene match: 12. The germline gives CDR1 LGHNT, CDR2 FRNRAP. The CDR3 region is CASAYGEGAFSGANVLTF. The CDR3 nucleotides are TGTGCTAGTGCCTACGGTGAGGGGGCCTTCTCTGGGGCCAACGTCCTGACTTTC.

CDR3: CASSSPEGTGELFF. CDR3 nucleotide sequence: TGTGCCAGCAGCTCCCCAGAGGGCACCGGGGAGCTGTTTTTT. This sequence joins TRBV7-9 and TRBJ2-2; a possible D gene is TRBD2 (5 bases). Germline-derived CDR1 and CDR2 are SEHNR and FQNEAQ (reference sequence). The CDR3 has 14 residues. Trimming shortened V by 4 bases and J by 4 bases, and 10 bases separated the two germline ends.

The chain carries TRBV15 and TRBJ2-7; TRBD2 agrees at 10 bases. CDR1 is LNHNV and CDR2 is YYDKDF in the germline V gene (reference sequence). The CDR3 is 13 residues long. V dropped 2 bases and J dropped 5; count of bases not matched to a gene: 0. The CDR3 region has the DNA TGTGCCACCAGCAGACTAGCGGGGGACGAGCAGTACTTC. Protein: CATSRLAGDEQYF.

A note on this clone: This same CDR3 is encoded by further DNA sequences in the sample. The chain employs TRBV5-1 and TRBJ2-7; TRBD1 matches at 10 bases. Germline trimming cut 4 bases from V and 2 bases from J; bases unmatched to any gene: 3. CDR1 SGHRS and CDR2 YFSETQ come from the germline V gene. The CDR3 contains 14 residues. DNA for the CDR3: TGCGCCAGCAGCCTGGGACAGGGGCCCTACGAGCAGTACTTC. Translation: CASSLGQGPYEQYF.

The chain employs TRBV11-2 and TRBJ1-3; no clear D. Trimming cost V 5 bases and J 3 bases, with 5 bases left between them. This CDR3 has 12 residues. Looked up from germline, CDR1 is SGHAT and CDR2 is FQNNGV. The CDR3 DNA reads TGTGCCAGCAGCCCTTTTGGAAACACCATATATTTT. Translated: CASSPFGNTIYF.

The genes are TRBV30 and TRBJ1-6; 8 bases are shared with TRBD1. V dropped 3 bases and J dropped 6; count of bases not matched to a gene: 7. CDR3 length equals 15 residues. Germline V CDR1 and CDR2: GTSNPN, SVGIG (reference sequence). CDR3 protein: CAWSTLTGANSPLHF. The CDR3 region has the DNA TGTGCCTGGAGCACGTTGACAGGGGCTAATTCACCCCTCCACTTT.

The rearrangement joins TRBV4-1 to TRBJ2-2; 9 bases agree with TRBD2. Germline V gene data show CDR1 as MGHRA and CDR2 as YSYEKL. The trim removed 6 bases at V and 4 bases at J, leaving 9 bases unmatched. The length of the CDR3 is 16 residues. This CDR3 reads CASSRNGLASTGELFF. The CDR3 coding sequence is TGCGCCAGCAGTCGGAATGGACTAGCGTCCACCGGGGAGCTGTTTTTT.

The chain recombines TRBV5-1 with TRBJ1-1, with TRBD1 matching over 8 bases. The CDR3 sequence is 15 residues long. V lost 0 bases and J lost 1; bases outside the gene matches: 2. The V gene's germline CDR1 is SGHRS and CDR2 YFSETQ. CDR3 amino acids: CASSLGQGANTEAFF. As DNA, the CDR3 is TGCGCCAGCAGCTTGGGGCAGGGGGCGAACACTGAAGCTTTCTTT.

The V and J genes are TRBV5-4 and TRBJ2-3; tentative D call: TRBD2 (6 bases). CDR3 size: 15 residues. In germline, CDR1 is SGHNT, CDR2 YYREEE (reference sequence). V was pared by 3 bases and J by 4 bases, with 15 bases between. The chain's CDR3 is CASSWGVLGADTQYF. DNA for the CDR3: TGTGCCAGCAGCTGGGGGGTACTAGGCGCAGATACGCAGTATTTT.

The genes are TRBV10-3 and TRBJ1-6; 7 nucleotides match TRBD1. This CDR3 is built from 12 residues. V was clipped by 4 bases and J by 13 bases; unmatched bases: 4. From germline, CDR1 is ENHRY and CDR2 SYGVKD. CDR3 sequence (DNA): TGTGCCATCAGTGCAGGGGGGTTGCCCCTCCACTTT. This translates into CAISAGGLPLHF.

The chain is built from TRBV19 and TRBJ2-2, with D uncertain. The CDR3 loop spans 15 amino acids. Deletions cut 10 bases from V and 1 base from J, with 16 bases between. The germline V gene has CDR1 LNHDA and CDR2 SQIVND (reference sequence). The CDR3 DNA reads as TGTGCCACCAACCCAAATTCAGTGAACACCGGGGAGCTGTTTTTT. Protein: CATNPNSVNTGELFF.

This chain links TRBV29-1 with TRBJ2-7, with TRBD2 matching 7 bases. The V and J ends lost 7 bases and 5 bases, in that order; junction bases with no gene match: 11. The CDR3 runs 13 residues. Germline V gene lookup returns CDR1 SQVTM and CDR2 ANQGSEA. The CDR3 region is CSAGGRLRNEQYF. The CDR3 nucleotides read TGCAGCGCGGGGGGACGGCTCCGGAACGAGCAGTACTTC.

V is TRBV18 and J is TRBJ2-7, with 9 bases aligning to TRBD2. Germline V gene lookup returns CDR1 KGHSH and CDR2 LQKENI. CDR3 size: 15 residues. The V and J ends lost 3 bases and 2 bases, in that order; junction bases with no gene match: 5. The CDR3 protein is CASSPRASGAYEQYF. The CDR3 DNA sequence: TGTGCCAGCTCACCCCGAGCTAGCGGGGCCTACGAGCAGTACTTC.